The clone carrying this T cell receptor beta chain turned up a few times. The CDR3 has 14 amino acids. Looked up from germline, CDR1 is SQVTM and CDR2 is ANQGSEA. V lost 0 bases, J lost 6 bases, and 3 bases stayed unmatched. MiXCR, applied by TCRdb to the RACE reads, yields one record per CDR3 protein. The top ten clones hold approximately 3% of a sample with around 120,000 distinct CDR3 sequences, roughly 12% of them seen once. This sample is drawn from a study of human T cells and chemical hapten exposure. Time point denoted: pre-sensitization, week 0. Treatment indicated: therapeutic diphenylcyclopropenone sensitization with weekly scalp DPC.

Sequenced here: whole blood, sampled in connection with sensitization to the hapten diphenylcyclopropenone (DPC). This chain uses TRBV29-1 with TRBJ2-7; 12 nucleotides align to TRBD1. The receptor comes from a woman aged 18-30 years with alopecia areata. Some clones in this sample may be carry-over from other donors' samples. The CDR3: CSVEDGTGGIEQYF. Written as DNA, the CDR3 is TGCAGCGTTGAAGATGGGACAGGGGGCATCGAGCAGTACTTC.